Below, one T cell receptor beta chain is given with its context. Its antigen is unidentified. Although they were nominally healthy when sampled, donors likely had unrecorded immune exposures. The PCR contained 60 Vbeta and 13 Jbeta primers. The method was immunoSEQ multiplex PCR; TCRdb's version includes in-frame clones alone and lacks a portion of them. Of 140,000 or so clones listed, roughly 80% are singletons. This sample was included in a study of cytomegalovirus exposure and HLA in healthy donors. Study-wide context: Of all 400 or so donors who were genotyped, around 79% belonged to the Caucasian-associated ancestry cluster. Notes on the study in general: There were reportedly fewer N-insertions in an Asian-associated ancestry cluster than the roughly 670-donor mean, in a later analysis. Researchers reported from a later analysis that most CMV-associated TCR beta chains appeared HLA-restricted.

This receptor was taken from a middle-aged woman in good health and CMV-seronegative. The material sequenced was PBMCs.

CDR3 in amino acids: CASRRNQGAGGYTF. CDR3 in DNA: TGTGCCAGCAGGCGAAACCAGGGGGCCGGTGGCTACACCTTC. The J gene is TRBJ1-2, the V gene TRBV7-6, with TRBD1 identical over 8 bases. V shed 6 bases, J shed 7 bases, and the junction held 10 bases outside the gene matches. There are 14 residues in the CDR3. Per the germline V gene, CDR1 is SGHVS and CDR2 is FNYEAQ. The full variable domain, rest sourced from reference TRBV7-6 and TRBJ1-2, is GAGVSQSPRYKVTKRGQDVALRCDPISGHVSLYWYRQALGQGPEFLTYFNYEAQQDKSGLPNDRFSAERPEGSISTLTIQRTEQRDSAMYRCASRRNQGAGGYTFGSGTRLTVV.